This is a list of T cell receptor beta chains from one sample in a study of blood T cell repertoires in COVID-19. Some clones are missing from TCRdb's copy, which holds only in-frame ones; the method was immunoSEQ multiplex PCR. The sample has more than 250,000 clones; around 90% are singletons. The sequencing input was PBMCs or T cells enriched from blood (not recorded which). The receptors were gathered from a woman between 25 and 40 years old who had recovered from COVID-19. Each CDR3 is given with its conserved first and last residue. Each record gives: D gene, V gene, J gene, CDR3 length, clone size, CDR3 DNA, CDR3 protein. The D gene is left open where the match is weak. Size is stated for part of the rows, as once, few or many counts, or as a class when the clone is expanded.

.,TRBV27,TRBJ1-1,15,.,TGTGCCAGCAGTTTATCAAGGGGCGGGAGCACTGAAGCTTTCTTT,CASSLSRGGSTEAFF
TRBD1,TRBV11-2,TRBJ1-2,14,.,TGTGCCAGCAGCCCCCCCGACAGGGTTAGCGGCTACACCTTC,CASSPPDRVSGYTF
TRBD1,TRBV9,TRBJ1-1,12,.,TGTGCCAGCAGCGAGGGGACAGGTGAAGCTTTCTTT,CASSEGTGEAFF
.,TRBV29-1,TRBJ2-3,13,.,TGCAGCGGCCGGACACGCCACACAGATACGCAGTATTTT,CSGRTRHTDTQYF
TRBD2,TRBV7-9,TRBJ2-3,17,.,TGTGCCAGCAGCTCCGCACTAGCGGGGGGCCCTACAGATACGCAGTATTTT,CASSSALAGGPTDTQYF
.,TRBV9,TRBJ2-1,15,.,TGTGCCAGCAGCGTCTCCCTCGCCGGCTCCAGCGGGCAGTTCTTC,CASSVSLAGSSGQFF
.,TRBV5-6,TRBJ2-7,13,.,TGTGCCAGCAGCCCGGTCAAAACCTACGAGCAGTACTTC,CASSPVKTYEQYF
TRBD1,TRBV14,TRBJ1-1,16,.,TGTGCCAGCAGCCAGCGGACAGGGGGGATGAACACTGAAGCTTTCTTT,CASSQRTGGMNTEAFF
.,TRBV19,TRBJ1-2,14,.,TGTGCCAGTAGTATCGCGAGGTCTAACTATGGCTACACCTTC,CASSIARSNYGYTF
.,TRBV30,TRBJ2-1,14,.,TGTGCCTCCGAGATGCGGGGGCGATACAATGAGCAGTTCTTC,CASEMRGRYNEQFF
TRBD2,TRBV7-9,TRBJ2-7,16,.,TGTGCCAGCAGTCTATCCGGAGCGGGGGTCTCCTACGAGCAGTACTTC,CASSLSGAGVSYEQYF
.,TRBV9,TRBJ2-2,15,many,TGTGCCAGCAGCGTAACCGGGTTCAACACCGGGGAGCTGTTTTTT,CASSVTGFNTGELFF
TRBD2,TRBV7-2,TRBJ2-7,15,few,TGTGCCAGCAGCTTAAGTAGCGGGGGTTGGCACGAGCAGTACTTC,CASSLSSGGWHEQYF
TRBD1,TRBV30,TRBJ1-2,14,.,TGTGCCTGGACGGCGGGACAGGGTAACTATGGCTACACCTTC,CAWTAGQGNYGYTF
.,TRBV30,TRBJ2-7,13,.,TGTGCCTGGAGTCTACAGGGTTCCTACGAGCAGTACTTC,CAWSLQGSYEQYF
.,TRBV9,TRBJ1-1,15,once,TGTGCCAGCAGCCCGCGGGATTTAGGTACCACTGAAGCTTTCTTT,CASSPRDLGTTEAFF
.,TRBV5-8,TRBJ1-1,14,.,TGTGCCAGCAGCTGGCCGGGGGGCAGTGGTGAAGCTTTCTTT,CASSWPGGSGEAFF
.,TRBV9,TRBJ2-7,14,.,TGTGCCAGCAGCGTAAGCGAACTGACTTACGAGCAGTACTTC,CASSVSELTYEQYF
.,TRBV6-5,TRBJ2-2,15,once,TGTGCCAGCAGTTACGTGTCACAGAGTATCGGGGAGCTGTTTTTT,CASSYVSQSIGELFF
.,TRBV7-2,TRBJ1-4,17,.,TGTGCCAGCAGCTTAGGAGTGAGGGCAGGGGTCAATGAAAAACTGTTTTTT,CASSLGVRAGVNEKLFF
.,TRBV20-1,TRBJ2-3,15,.,TGCAGTGCTAGTCGATCGGAGGGAGGCACAGATACGCAGTATTTT,CSASRSEGGTDTQYF
.,TRBV5-6,TRBJ1-3,14,.,TGTGCCAGCAGCTTGAGGACTTATGGAAACACCATATATTTT,CASSLRTYGNTIYF
.,TRBV19,TRBJ1-2,14,.,TGTGCCAGTAGTATGTTGCAGGGAATCTATGGCTACACCTTC,CASSMLQGIYGYTF
.,TRBV5-1,TRBJ2-5,18,.,TGCGCCAGCAGCTTGGCCGTGGGGCACAGGGCCCCGCTAGAGACCCAGTACTTC,CASSLAVGHRAPLETQYF
TRBD1,TRBV2,TRBJ1-4,14,.,TGTGCCAGCAGTGATGTGGGGACAGAGTCAAAACTGTTTTTT,CASSDVGTESKLFF
.,TRBV3-1/TRBV3-2,TRBJ1-3,13,.,TGTGCCAGCAGCCAAGTTCAGGGAAACACCATATATTTT,CASSQVQGNTIYF
TRBD1,TRBV28,TRBJ1-5,14,.,TGTGCCAGCAGTTTGGGGACAGCCAATCAGCCCCAGCATTTT,CASSLGTANQPQHF
.,TRBV6-4,TRBJ1-1,16,.,TGTGCCAGCAGAAACCCATCTCTGGGCCAGGACACTGAAGCTTTCTTT,CASRNPSLGQDTEAFF
.,TRBV15,TRBJ2-5,15,.,TGTGCCACCAGCAGGATTCGGACTCCCGGGGAGACCCAGTACTTC,CATSRIRTPGETQYF
.,TRBV7-2,TRBJ1-2,12,.,TGTGCCAGCAGCTCCAACAACGATGGCTACACCTTC,CASSSNNDGYTF
TRBD1,TRBV5-8,TRBJ2-2,16,few,TGTGCCAGCAGCTATTACAGGGGGCTCCACACCGGGGAGCTGTTTTTT,CASSYYRGLHTGELFF
TRBD1,TRBV27,TRBJ2-1,14,.,TGTGCCAGCAGTTTATCGGACAGGTACAATGAGCAGTTCTTC,CASSLSDRYNEQFF
.,TRBV5-1,TRBJ1-1,14,once,TGCGCCAGCAGTCAGGACAGCGGGAGCACTGAAGCTTTCTTT,CASSQDSGSTEAFF
.,TRBV5-1,TRBJ1-4,13,.,TGCGCCAGCAGCTTGGAGGCAGGTGAAAAACTGTTTTTT,CASSLEAGEKLFF
TRBD1,TRBV3-1/TRBV3-2,TRBJ1-1,12,.,TGTGCCAGCAGGCGGACAGGAACTGAAGCTTTCTTT,CASRRTGTEAFF
TRBD1,TRBV5-1,TRBJ1-1,15,.,TGCGCCAGCAGCTTACCCGGGACAGGGGTGACTGAAGCTTTCTTT,CASSLPGTGVTEAFF
.,TRBV7-2,TRBJ1-2,14,.,TGTGCCAGCAGCTTAGTGGAGACTAACTATGGCTACACCTTC,CASSLVETNYGYTF
TRBD1,TRBV5-1,TRBJ2-3,16,.,TGCGCCAGCAGCCTTGGGGACAGGGGCACAACAGATACGCAGTATTTT,CASSLGDRGTTDTQYF
TRBD2,TRBV7-6,TRBJ2-4,16,.,TGTGCCAGCAGCTTAGTCTCTAGCGGGGAGGAGAACATTCAGTACTTC,CASSLVSSGEENIQYF
TRBD2,TRBV30,TRBJ2-1,18,.,TGTGCCTGGAGTGTGAATAGCGGGCGACCCAGCTCCTACAATGAGCAGTTCTTC,CAWSVNSGRPSSYNEQFF
TRBD1,TRBV2,TRBJ1-5,15,.,TGTGCCAGCAGGAACCGGGACAGTCGCAATCAGCCCCAGCATTTT,CASRNRDSRNQPQHF
.,TRBV7-2,TRBJ1-4,15,.,TGTGCCAGCAGACCGCTTACGGCAACTAATGAAAAACTGTTTTTT,CASRPLTATNEKLFF
.,TRBV2,TRBJ1-5,15,.,TGTGCCAGCGGAAACCTGAACGAGGGCAATCAGCCCCAGCATTTT,CASGNLNEGNQPQHF
.,TRBV19,TRBJ2-7,16,.,TGTGCCAGTAGTTCTTCGTGGTTTAGCGGCTCCTACGAGCAGTACTTC,CASSSSWFSGSYEQYF
.,TRBV3-1/TRBV3-2,TRBJ1-1,20,.,TGTGCCAGCAGCCAAGAACTCCAGCGGGGCAGAGGGAATATGAACACTGAAGCTTTCTTT,CASSQELQRGRGNMNTEAFF
TRBD1,TRBV6-6,TRBJ2-7,13,.,TGTGCCAGCAGTTACAGACAGGGGAACGAGCAGTACTTC,CASSYRQGNEQYF
.,TRBV19,TRBJ1-2,15,.,TGTGCCAGTAGTATAGGCCGGATAGCCAACTATGGCTACACCTTC,CASSIGRIANYGYTF
TRBD2,TRBV6-2/TRBV6-3,TRBJ2-2,18,.,TGTGCCAGCAGTTACTCCCTAGCGGGGGGGCCGGACACCGGGGAGCTGTTTTTT,CASSYSLAGGPDTGELFF
TRBD1,TRBV6-5,TRBJ1-1,14,.,TGTGCCAGCAAAAACAGGGGGCGAGCCACTGAAGCTTTCTTT,CASKNRGRATEAFF
.,TRBV6-4,TRBJ2-7,11,.,TGTGCCAGCAGTGGATCGGGCGAGCAGTACTTC,CASSGSGEQYF
.,TRBV19,TRBJ1-2,12,.,TGTGCCACTTTGACAGTGAACTATGGCTACACCTTC,CATLTVNYGYTF
.,TRBV9,TRBJ2-3,17,.,TGTGCCAGCAGCGTAGCGGCAGAGCAGGGGTCGCCAGATACGCAGTATTTT,CASSVAAEQGSPDTQYF
.,TRBV7-2,TRBJ2-3,16,.,TGTGCCAGCAGCTTTTACCAGGGTAGAGGAACAGATACGCAGTATTTT,CASSFYQGRGTDTQYF
TRBD1,TRBV19,TRBJ2-6,17,.,TGTGCCAGCGAACCGGGACAGGCTATTTCTGGGGCCAACGTCCTGACTTTC,CASEPGQAISGANVLTF
.,TRBV2,TRBJ2-1,13,.,TGTGCCAGCAGTGAACGCGGAACTAATGAGCAGTTCTTC,CASSERGTNEQFF
.,TRBV2,TRBJ2-1,12,.,TGTGCCAGCAGTGAAGGGGCACATGAGCAGTTCTTC,CASSEGAHEQFF
.,TRBV10-3,TRBJ2-2,12,.,TGTGCCATCAGGGGAGACACCGGGGAGCTGTTTTTT,CAIRGDTGELFF